The 25 T cell receptor beta chains reported below all come from one sample, sequenced in a study of cytomegalovirus exposure and HLA in healthy donors. PCR was performed using 60 Vbeta and 13 Jbeta primers. TCRdb's table, derived via immunoSEQ multiplex PCR, lists solely in-frame clones and lacks some. The sample lists over 200,000 clones; more than 85% were seen once. The material sequenced was PBMCs. These receptors all stem from a woman in her late teens or twenties in good health and CMV-seronegative.

The chain links TRBV11-2 to TRBJ2-1, with 11 bases matching TRBD2. CDR1 and CDR2 (germline): SGHAT, FQNNGV. The CDR3 covers 17 residues. With 0 bases clipped from V and 7 bases from J, the junction kept 8 bases outside the gene matches. In nucleotides, the CDR3 is TGTGCCAGCAGCTTAGAACTAGCGGGAGTCTCTAGTAATGAGCAGTTCTTC. Protein sequence: CASSLELAGVSSNEQFF.

The J gene is TRBJ2-3, the V gene TRBV29-1, with 8 bases lining up with TRBD2. This CDR3 has 14 residues. Per the germline V gene, CDR1 is SQVTM and CDR2 is ANQGSEA. The CDR3 nucleotides read TGCAGTACCCGCGACGGGGGGGCGATCGATACGCAGTATTTT. Amino acid sequence: CSTRDGGAIDTQYF.

V usage is TRBV5-4 and J usage is TRBJ2-3; TRBD2 matches at 12 bases. The CDR3 has 16 residues. Germline CDR1 is SGHNT and CDR2 is YYREEE (reference sequence). Germline trimming cut 4 bases from V and 2 bases from J; bases unmatched to any gene: 5. The DNA for the CDR3 is TGTGCCAGCAGCCGTGGACTAGCGGGGATCACAGATACGCAGTATTTT. Amino acids: CASSRGLAGITDTQYF.

The chain is built from TRBV6-1 and TRBJ2-5; 10 nucleotides match TRBD1. The J call could be wrong; TRBJ2-7 is a better fit for the DNA end. Germline CDR1 MNHNS, CDR2 SASEGT. The CDR3 loop spans 17 amino acids. The CDR3 loop reads CASSEWTWGTGVYEQYF. The CDR3 nucleotides are TGTGCCAGCAGTGAGTGGACGTGGGGGACAGGGGTATACGAGCAGTACTTC.

The chain couples TRBV2 to TRBJ1-1; D uncertain. V was shortened by 6 bases and J by 0 bases, with 11 bases between the two germline ends. Germline V gives CDR1 SNHLY, CDR2 FYNNEI. CDR3 size: 14 residues. The CDR3 DNA reads TGTGCCAGCAGGGGGAGATTGATGAACACTGAAGCTTTCTTT. This codes for CASRGRLMNTEAFF.

This chain joins TRBV6-5 and TRBJ1-1; 8 bases are a match to TRBD1. V shed 8 bases, J shed 1 base, and the junction held 6 bases outside the gene matches. CDR1 and CDR2 from the germline V gene are MNHEY and SVGAGI. CDR3 length: 14 residues. Here the CDR3 reads CASSIDRGNTEAFF. For the CDR3, the DNA is TGTGCCAGCTCAATCGACAGGGGGAACACTGAAGCTTTCTTT.

The chain is built from TRBV2 and TRBJ2-7; D remains unclear. The germline V gene encodes CDR1 SNHLY and CDR2 FYNNEI. CDR3 size: 16 residues. V was trimmed by 1 base and J by 7 bases, leaving 20 bases between them. The CDR3 sequence: CASSEGNTEYYREQYF. CDR3 sequence (DNA): TGTGCCAGCAGTGAAGGGAACACAGAATATTATAGAGAGCAGTACTTC.

This chain joins TRBV7-8 and TRBJ2-7; maybe TRBD2 (6 bases). Germline CDR1 and CDR2: SGHVS and FQNEAQ. CDR3 size: 15 residues. Deletions cut 3 bases from V and 3 bases from J, with 15 bases between. CDR3 region: CASSLDGGSFYEQYF. The CDR3 DNA reads as TGTGCCAGCAGCTTGGACGGGGGATCCTTCTACGAGCAGTACTTC.

This clone has just one count. The chain has TRBV7-2 and TRBJ2-7; D might be TRBD2 (6 bases). Trimming left V 1 base short and J 9 bases short, with 13 bases between. CDR1 and CDR2 from the germline V gene are SGHTA and FQGNSA. CDR3 length: 13 amino acids. The CDR3 region has the DNA TGTGCCAGCAGCTTAGTAGGAACTAGCCTGCAGTACTTC. Its translation is CASSLVGTSLQYF.

The chain is built from TRBV11-3 and TRBJ2-3; 11 nucleotides align to TRBD2. CDR1 SGHNT and CDR2 YENEEA come from the germline V gene. The CDR3 sequence is 16 residues long. V dropped 0 bases and J dropped 4; count of bases not matched to a gene: 3. The CDR3 nucleotides read TGTGCCAGCAGCTTAGAACTAGCGGGAGTCTCAGATACGCAGTATTTT. Translated: CASSLELAGVSDTQYF.

The chain recombines TRBV7-8 with TRBJ2-3; a weak D match, TRBD2 (5 bases). The CDR3 runs 13 residues. Germline V gene lookup returns CDR1 SGHVS and CDR2 FQNEAQ. Trimming stripped 7 bases from V and 14 bases from J, with 22 bases between. The CDR3 protein is CASIGVIEEDPYF. The CDR3 coding sequence is TGTGCCAGCATTGGCGTTATAGAGGAGGATCCGTATTTT.

This chain joins TRBV5-4 and TRBJ2-7; 7 nucleotides agree with TRBD1. The CDR3 has 15 amino acids. Germline trimming cut 1 base from V and 5 bases from J; bases unmatched to any gene: 9. Germline loops: CDR1 SGHNT, CDR2 YYREEE (reference sequence). The CDR3 DNA reads as TGTGCCAGCAGCTTGAGAGGGGGCGGTAGGGACGAGCAGTACTTC. Protein product: CASSLRGGGRDEQYF.

V is TRBV7-9 and J is TRBJ2-5, with a possible D match to TRBD2 (5 bases). V was trimmed by 4 bases and J by 0 bases, leaving 9 bases between them. Germline assignment: CDR1 SEHNR and CDR2 FQNEAQ (reference sequence). This CDR3 has 14 amino acids. CDR3 nucleotide sequence: TGTGCCAGCAGCTCAAGGGAGTACCAAGAGACCCAGTACTTC. It translates to CASSSREYQETQYF.

The chain combines TRBV4-1 with TRBJ2-6; weak D call: TRBD2 (5 bases). Trimming left V 8 bases short and J 11 bases short, with 16 bases between. The CDR3 is 13 amino acids. Germline CDR1 is MGHRA and CDR2 is YSYEKL. Here the CDR3 reads CASRAREKYVLTF. CDR3 in DNA: TGCGCCAGCCGGGCAAGGGAGAAGTACGTCCTGACTTTC.

Notes on this clone: A read error may produce the germline difference seen at one junction end. V is TRBV7-9 and J is TRBJ2-3, with D possibly being TRBD2 (6 bases). Germline V gives CDR1 SEHNR, CDR2 FQNEAQ (reference sequence). The CDR3 is made up of 16 amino acids. DNA of the CDR3: TGTTCCAGCAGCCTCACCCGGGGGAGGAGCACAGATACGCAGTATTTT. Protein: CSSSLTRGRSTDTQYF.

The chain links TRBV5-6 to TRBJ1-5; possible D gene TRBD1, 6 bases. In germline, CDR1 is SGHDT, CDR2 YYEEEE. This CDR3 has 14 residues. The V end lost 2 bases, the J end lost 3 bases, and 9 bases lay between the germline ends. DNA of the CDR3: TGTGCCAGCAGCTTAACAGGGTACAATCAGCCCCAGCATTTT. Encoded protein: CASSLTGYNQPQHF.

The chain uses TRBV5-1 and TRBJ2-1; D unresolved. V was cut by 2 bases and J by 8 bases, with 17 bases left in between. This CDR3 region has 15 residues. The germline V gene has CDR1 SGHRS and CDR2 YFSETQ. The CDR3 sequence: CASSFSPAASDEQFF. The DNA for the CDR3 is TGCGCCAGCAGCTTCTCCCCGGCGGCGTCAGATGAGCAGTTCTTC.

The chain links TRBV9 to TRBJ2-1, with TRBD1 matching 7 bases. Looked up from germline, CDR1 is SGDLS and CDR2 is YYNGEE. V was pared by 0 bases and J by 4 bases, with 4 bases of the junction left unmatched. This CDR3 spans 15 amino acids. The DNA for the CDR3 is TGTGCCAGCAGCGTAGAAGGGGGCGCGTACAATGAGCAGTTCTTC. Its translation: CASSVEGGAYNEQFF.

The genes are TRBV19 and TRBJ1-3; unclear D gene. V lost 0 bases, J lost 0 bases, and 15 bases lay in between. Germline CDR1 and CDR2: LNHDA and SQIVND (reference sequence). The length of the CDR3 is 18 residues. The CDR3 nucleotides are TGTGCCAGTAGTATAGATCTACGGCGGATCAGCTCTGGAAACACCATATATTTT. Its protein product is CASSIDLRRISSGNTIYF.

This chain uses TRBV7-9 with TRBJ2-1; 8 bases match TRBD1. The CDR3 is made up of 14 amino acids. Germline CDR1 SEHNR, CDR2 FQNEAQ (reference sequence). V shed 5 bases and J 7 bases; nucleotides not matched to a gene: 7. The CDR3, as DNA: TGTGCCAGCAGCGCGGACAGGGTAGCGAATGAGCAGTTCTTC. As protein: CASSADRVANEQFF.

J is TRBJ1-1 and V is TRBV5-4; D is unclear. Trimming removed 7 bases from V and 1 base from J, with 8 bases in between. Germline assignment: CDR1 SGHNT and CDR2 YYREEE (reference sequence). This CDR3 contains 12 residues. As DNA, the CDR3 is TGTGCCAGCGAAGGAGAGAACACTGAAGCTTTCTTT. Translating it yields CASEGENTEAFF.

The chain joins TRBV7-2 to TRBJ1-5, with a weak D call TRBD1 (5 bases). This CDR3 contains 15 residues. Germline CDR1 and CDR2: SGHTA and FQGNSA. Between the trimmed V and J ends, which lost 0 bases and 2 bases, there was a span of 8 bases. The CDR3 region has the DNA TGTGCCAGCAGCTTAGCGTGGGGGGGCAATCAGCCCCAGCATTTT. Amino acid sequence: CASSLAWGGNQPQHF.

The rearrangement uses TRBV4-2 and TRBJ2-1; 8 nucleotides agree with TRBD2. Germline CDR1 is LGHNA and CDR2 is YNFKEQ. V lost 0 bases, J lost 9 bases, and 10 bases stayed unmatched. The CDR3 consists of 16 residues. The CDR3, as DNA: TGTGCCAGCAGCCAAGAGGGTGCGGGGGGCAAGAGTGAGCAGTTCTTC. Translated: CASSQEGAGGKSEQFF.

This clone was observed a single time. V usage is TRBV7-9 and J usage is TRBJ2-2, with 8 bases aligning to TRBD1. The CDR3 sequence is 17 residues long. Germline CDR1 SEHNR, CDR2 FQNEAQ (reference sequence). Trimming took 3 bases from V and 5 from J; bases not matched to a gene: 11. CDR3 loop: CASSFAAGGEKTGELFF. CDR3 bases: TGTGCCAGCAGCTTCGCGGCAGGGGGCGAAAAGACCGGGGAGCTGTTTTTT. Variable domain in full (rest from reference TRBV7-9 and TRBJ2-2): DTGVSQNPRHKITKRGQNVTFRCDPISEHNRLYWYRQTLGQGPEFLTYFQNEAQLEKSRLLSDRFSAERPKGSFSTLEIQRTEQGDSAMYLCASSFAAGGEKTGELFFGEGSRLTVL.

A note on this clone: The sample contains more than one DNA sequence encoding this CDR3. The chain joins TRBV6-1 to TRBJ1-5, with TRBD1 as a possible D gene (5 bases). V was shortened by 3 bases and J by 3 bases, with 6 bases between the two germline ends. The CDR3 is 13 amino acids. Germline values: CDR1 MNHNS, CDR2 SASEGT. The CDR3 reads CASSDRDNQPQHF. As DNA, the CDR3 is TGTGCCAGCAGTGACAGGGACAATCAGCCCCAGCATTTT.